This T cell receptor beta chain was sequenced during a study of T cells after posttransplantation cyclophosphamide. General study results and limits: TRB overlap between skin or GI tissue T cells and blood was limited.

This clone was seen ten or more times. As yet, its antigen is unknown. Busulfan-fludarabine conditioning, marrow transplant, and cyclophosphamide on days +3 and +4 were administered. The repertoire was sequenced with immunoSEQ multiplex PCR; TCRdb's copy has only in-frame clones and lacks some. The data show fewer than 12,000 clones, with none appearing a single time. Germline CDR1 is SGHVS and CDR2 is FQNEAQ. The CDR3 loop spans 14 amino acids. J was trimmed by 10 bases and V by 3 bases; bases with no gene match: 9. The source is a female patient in her thirties or forties who received an allogeneic stem cell transplant from a related donor, was CMV-positive, and had no GVHD. Some T cells may be supplied by the graft donor. Sequences were derived from PBMCs, sampled after allogeneic stem cell transplant with posttransplant cyclophosphamide. The V and J genes are TRBV7-8 and TRBJ2-1, with 7 bases fitting TRBD2. This chain's CDR3 is CASSLENSGGEQFF. In nucleotides, the CDR3 is TGTGCCAGCAGCTTGGAGAATTCGGGGGGAGAGCAGTTCTTC.